This entry is about one T cell receptor beta chain. Its antigen is still unknown. Per-base quality was not reported, and no clone a single base away is much larger than it. This entry belongs to a study of T cell changes during pregnancy in multiple sclerosis (dated by TCRdb to about 2019). As for the study more broadly: The study examined how the T cell repertoire changed over the course of pregnancy in women with multiple sclerosis.

The protocol used for the library was the immunoSEQ multiplex PCR assay. TCRdb stores this immuneACCESS table with in-frame sequences only. Part of the clones is absent; in the studies checked, under half of the shortfall reflects unresolved V genes, and no reason is known for the rest. Recorded for this sample are about 38,000 clones; roughly 90% of them occurred a single time. The ten most abundant clones make up approximately 5% of the sample. The germline V end is reduced by 4 bases and the J end by 3 bases; junction bases left unmatched: 7. There are 16 amino acids in the CDR3, from cysteine to phenylalanine inclusive. Kept here is only the CDR3 DNA, which spans 48 bases and is read in frame from base 1. CDR1 and CDR2 are read off the germline V gene as SGHNT and YENEEA.

The receptor chain draws on TRBV11-3 and TRBJ2-3, and 10 junction bases match TRBD1. The receptor was derived from a female donor with multiple sclerosis, enrolled in a pregnancy study. The sequencing here drew on CD8+ T cells from peripheral blood mononuclear cells, taken in the third trimester of pregnancy. The CDR3: CASSSRDRGGTDTQYF. At the DNA level, the sequence is TGTGCCAGCAGCTCCCGGGACAGGGGAGGTACAGATACGCAGTATTTT.